These 29 T cell receptor beta chains originate from one sample sequenced in a study of metastatic and nonmetastatic thyroid tumors. TCRdb redid the clone calls on the PCR reads using MiXCR. The table has tens of thousands of clones, under 30% seen once. All patients were treatment-naive before thyroid surgery. Sequenced: tumor tissue. Receptor source: a male donor with papillary thyroid cancer or a benign thyroid nodule (not recorded which). Some clones in this sample may be carry-over from other donors' samples.

By its share, this clone is medium-sized. This chain joins TRBV20-1 and TRBJ2-7; D ambiguous. Germline V gives CDR1 DFQATT, CDR2 SNEGSKA (reference sequence). This CDR3 comprises 10 residues. CDR3 amino acids: CNLPQNEQYF. The CDR3, as DNA: TGCAACCTTCCACAGAACGAGCAGTACTTC.

This clone has a handful of counts. Being one base from a much bigger clone, this may be a read error. The chain joins TRBV11-2 to TRBJ2-3, with 7 positions matching TRBD2. V was pared by 3 bases and J by 3 bases, with 9 bases of the junction left unmatched. CDR1 and CDR2 from the germline V gene are SGHAT and FQNNGV. There are 16 residues in the CDR3. The CDR3 loop reads CASSFSGTIITDTQYF. The CDR3 nucleotides read TGTGCCAGCAGCTTCTCGGGGACTATCATAACAGATACGCAGTATTTT.

There are many counts of this clone. V and J are TRBV27 and TRBJ2-3; D perhaps matches TRBD1 (6 bases). The CDR3 sequence is 13 residues long. Germline-derived CDR1 and CDR2 are MNHEY and SMNVEV (reference sequence). Deletions cut 4 bases from V and 3 bases from J, with 8 bases between. DNA of the CDR3: TGTGCCAGCAGTTACAGGGTTACAGATACGCAGTATTTT. Its protein is CASSYRVTDTQYF.

This clone showed up many times. The chain uses TRBV10-3 and TRBJ2-1; TRBD2 aligns across 8 bases. The CDR3 spans 13 residues. The germline CDR1 and CDR2 sequences are ENHRY and SYGVKD. Unmatched junction bases numbered 10, after V lost 9 bases and J lost 9 bases. This CDR3 is CAIRSGIVGEQFF. The CDR3 region has the DNA TGTGCCATTCGTAGCGGGATCGTAGGTGAGCAGTTCTTC.

This clone showed up many times. This chain connects TRBV6-6 to TRBJ1-1; 7 bases match TRBD1. Germline CDR1 is MNHNY and CDR2 is SVGAGI (reference sequence). This CDR3 comprises 15 residues. With 0 bases clipped from V and 5 bases from J, the junction kept 6 bases outside the gene matches. This CDR3 reads CASSYSTLTGTEAFF. CDR3 sequence (DNA): TGTGCCAGCAGTTACTCGACACTGACAGGGACTGAAGCTTTCTTT.

Turning to this clone: The junction differs from germline at one of its ends, possibly a read error. V gene TRBV27 combines with J gene TRBJ1-2, with 8 bases fitting TRBD1. Germline assignment: CDR1 MNHEY and CDR2 SMNVEV (reference sequence). The CDR3 spans 13 residues. The CDR3 region has the DNA TGTGCCAGCAGTCCTGGGACAGGCTATGTCTACACCTTC. It specifies CASSPGTGYVYTF.

This clone was found many times. This chain connects TRBV5-1 to TRBJ2-2, with a possible D match to TRBD1 (6 bases). Trimming shortened V by 4 bases and J by 3 bases, and 22 bases separated the two germline ends. CDR3 length: 18 residues. Per germline, CDR1 SGHRS and CDR2 YFSETQ. The chain's CDR3 is CASSLGTLRTSDTGELFF. As DNA, the CDR3 is TGCGCCAGCAGCCTAGGGACACTGAGAACGAGTGACACCGGGGAGCTGTTTTTT. Using reference TRBV5-1 and TRBJ2-2 for the parts outside the CDR3, the full variable domain is KAGVTQTPRYLIKTRGQQVTLSCSPISGHRSVSWYQQTPGQGLQFLFEYFSETQRNKGNFPGRFSGRQFSNSRSEMNVSTLELGDSALYLCASSLGTLRTSDTGELFFGEGSRLTVL.

This clone has ten or more counts. The V and J genes are TRBV6-2 or TRBV6-3 and TRBJ2-7, with no clear D. The CDR3 is 15 amino acids. V was cut by 6 bases and J by 5 bases, with 20 bases left in between. The germline CDR1 and CDR2 sequences are MNHEY and SVGEGT. This CDR3 is CASSSQLPRVHEQYF. In DNA, the CDR3 is TGTGCCAGCAGCTCCCAACTTCCTCGGGTCCACGAGCAGTACTTC.

At least ten counts were recorded for this clone. This chain joins TRBV28 and TRBJ2-1, with TRBD2 matching over 9 bases. The CDR3 consists of 13 residues. Trimming cost V 11 bases and J 7 bases; bases outside gene matches: 9. Germline V lookup: CDR1 MDHEN, CDR2 SYDVKM. The CDR3 DNA reads TGTGCCGTAGCGGGAGCGAGTAGAAATGAGCAGTTCTTC. Its protein product is CAVAGASRNEQFF.

V usage is TRBV20-1 and J usage is TRBJ2-7, with 9 bases identical to TRBD2. This CDR3 is built from 13 residues. Germline CDR1 is DFQATT and CDR2 is SNEGSKA (reference sequence). The DNA of the CDR3 is TGCAGAGCCCGGATAGCGGGAGCGCACGAGCAGTACTTC. Amino acid sequence: CRARIAGAHEQYF.

This clone was seen more than once but under ten times. The chain recombines TRBV28 with TRBJ2-5, with a weak D call TRBD2 (5 bases). In germline, CDR1 is MDHEN, CDR2 SYDVKM. Trimming stripped 7 bases from V and 12 bases from J, with 27 bases between. The CDR3 covers 15 residues. CDR3 in amino acids: CASTPLGSQSETKYF. CDR3 coding DNA: TGTGCCAGCACACCCCTAGGGAGTCAAAGTGAGACAAAGTACTTC. Full variable domain (missing parts from reference TRBV28 and TRBJ2-5): DVKVTQSSRYLVKRTGEKVFLECVQDMDHENMFWYRQDPGLGLRLIYFSYDVKMKEKGDIPEGYSVSREKKERFSLILESASTNQTSMYLCASTPLGSQSETKYFGPGTRLLVL.

At least ten counts were recorded for this clone. The chain is built from TRBV7-9 and TRBJ1-1; tentative D call: TRBD1 (5 bases). The germline V gene has CDR1 SEHNR and CDR2 FQNEAQ (reference sequence). Trimming stripped 5 bases from V and 3 bases from J, with 16 bases between. The CDR3 has 15 amino acids. The CDR3: CASSPGWGLYTEAFF. The CDR3 DNA follows: TGTGCCAGCAGCCCAGGGTGGGGCCTGTACACTGAAGCTTTCTTT.

This clone was seen many times. V usage is TRBV30 and J usage is TRBJ2-3; 7 nucleotides match TRBD2. V dropped 5 bases and J dropped 4; count of bases not matched to a gene: 9. Germline CDR1 and CDR2: GTSNPN and SVGIG (reference sequence). The CDR3 consists of 14 residues. In DNA, the CDR3 is TGTGCCTGGGAGAGGGCGGGAGCGTCAGATACGCAGTATTTT. Its protein product is CAWERAGASDTQYF. Complete variable domain (other parts from reference TRBV30 and TRBJ2-3): SQTIHQWPATLVQPVGSPLSLECTVEGTSNPNLYWYRQAAGRGLQLLFYSVGIGQISSEVPQNLSASRPQDRQFILSSKKLLLSDSGFYLCAWERAGASDTQYFGPGTRLTVL.

There are a few counts of this clone. A junction end diverges from the germline sequence, so it may reflect a read error. The chain recombines TRBV7-9 with TRBJ2-4; D might be TRBD1 or TRBD2, each matching 6 bases. Germline CDR1 SEHNR, CDR2 FQNEAQ (reference sequence). The CDR3 sequence is 15 residues long. CDR3 coding DNA: TGTGCCAGCAGCCCCCAGGCAGGGGCGGGAAACACTCAGTACTTC. Translated, it gives CASSPQAGAGNTQYF.

The CDR3 sequence is CASSQGSFNGQFF. Written as DNA, the CDR3 is TGCGCCAGCAGCCAAGGATCCTTCAACGGGCAGTTCTTC. The rearrangement links TRBV4-1 to TRBJ2-1; no clear D gene. With 1 base removed from V and 12 bases from J, the gap between germline ends came to 13 bases. CDR1 is MGHRA, CDR2 YSYEKL, per germline. The CDR3 spans 13 residues.

In its sample, this clone is medium-sized (0.01 to 0.1%). The chain employs TRBV28 and TRBJ1-2, with D perhaps matching TRBD1 (6 bases). V was cut by 7 bases and J by 5 bases, with 23 bases left in between. The V gene's germline CDR1 is MDHEN and CDR2 SYDVKM. The CDR3 is 16 residues long. The CDR3 here is CASTLLQGSLRYGYTF. CDR3 DNA sequence: TGTGCCAGCACCCTCCTCCAGGGGTCCCTCAGATATGGCTACACCTTC.

This clone showed up many times. V and J are TRBV28 and TRBJ2-5; 7 positions agree with TRBD1. Trimming cost V 5 bases and J 4 bases; bases outside gene matches: 13. The CDR3 is 16 amino acids. Per the germline V gene, CDR1 is MDHEN and CDR2 is SYDVKM. The DNA for the CDR3 is TGTGCCAGCAGTCATCTACGGGACAGCCAACCAGAGACCCAGTACTTC. It codes for CASSHLRDSQPETQYF. Full variable domain (rest looked up from reference TRBV28 and TRBJ2-5): DVKVTQSSRYLVKRTGEKVFLECVQDMDHENMFWYRQDPGLGLRLIYFSYDVKMKEKGDIPEGYSVSREKKERFSLILESASTNQTSMYLCASSHLRDSQPETQYFGPGTRLLVL.

Ten or more counts support this clone. The chain combines TRBV27 with TRBJ1-1; maybe TRBD1 (6 bases). V shed 3 bases and J shed 4 bases, with 12 bases lying between them. CDR1 and CDR2 from the germline V gene are MNHEY and SMNVEV (reference sequence). The CDR3 is 14 amino acids. The CDR3 nucleotides are TGTGCCAGCAGTTTTGGGGGGCGGGGCACTGAAGCTTTCTTT. Translation gives CASSFGGRGTEAFF.

There are many counts of this clone. This chain uses TRBV5-1 with TRBJ1-1, with 9 bases fitting TRBD1. CDR1 is SGHRS, CDR2 YFSETQ, per germline. This CDR3 spans 14 amino acids. V shed 3 bases and J 5 bases; nucleotides not matched to a gene: 5. Here the CDR3 reads CASSSQGAKTEAFF. In DNA, the CDR3 is TGCGCCAGCAGCTCACAGGGGGCTAAGACTGAAGCTTTCTTT.

Many counts were recorded for this clone. The chain carries TRBV7-6 and TRBJ2-2; perhaps D is TRBD1 or TRBD2 (5 bases each). V was trimmed by 3 bases and J by 11 bases, leaving 10 bases between them. The CDR3 is made up of 12 amino acids. CDR1 SGHVS and CDR2 FNYEAQ come from the germline V gene. CDR3: CASSLGPRELFF. The CDR3 bases are TGTGCCAGCAGCTTGGGACCTCGAGAGCTGTTTTTT. The variable domain in full, with the rest retrieved from reference TRBV7-6 and TRBJ2-2, is GAGVSQSPRYKVTKRGQDVALRCDPISGHVSLYWYRQALGQGPEFLTYFNYEAQQDKSGLPNDRFSAERPEGSISTLTIQRTEQRDSAMYRCASSLGPRELFFGEGSRLTVL.

The chain employs TRBV6-2 or TRBV6-3 and TRBJ2-7; D not resolved. V was shortened by 4 bases and J by 2 bases, with 15 bases between the two germline ends. This CDR3 contains 15 residues. CDR1 is MNHEY and CDR2 is SVGEGT in the germline V gene. In DNA, the CDR3 is TGTGCCAGCAGTTCCTCACAGTTGTACCCCTACGAGCAGTACTTC. It yields the protein CASSSSQLYPYEQYF.

This clone was seen repeatedly, ten times or more. The chain joins TRBV24-1 to TRBJ2-5; 8 nucleotides align to TRBD2. Germline trimming cut 3 bases from V and 4 bases from J; bases unmatched to any gene: 6. Germline-derived CDR1 and CDR2 are KGHDR and SFDVKD. This CDR3 comprises 15 residues. CDR3 coding DNA: TGTGCCACCAGTGATAGCGGGAGTAAGGTAGAGACCCAGTACTTC. As protein: CATSDSGSKVETQYF.

This clone was counted only a few times. The V call is TRBV27, the J call TRBJ2-3, with 11 nucleotides matching TRBD2. Losses at the gene ends were 7 bases for V and 5 bases for J; bases not matched to a gene: 11. Germline assignment: CDR1 MNHEY and CDR2 SMNVEV (reference sequence). CDR3 length: 16 residues. The CDR3 protein is CASTEILAGELDTQYF. DNA of the CDR3: TGTGCCAGCACCGAAATACTAGCGGGAGAGTTAGATACGCAGTATTTT.

This clone was seen at least ten times. In nucleotides, the CDR3 is TGTGCCAGCAAGCCGACCGGGACTAGCGGGAGTGGGCAGTATTTT. Translated: CASKPTGTSGSGQYF. The rearrangement joins TRBV6-2 or TRBV6-3 to TRBJ2-3; 14 positions match TRBD2. CDR3 length: 15 amino acids. In germline, CDR1 is MNHEY, CDR2 SVGEGT. With 7 bases clipped from V and 11 bases from J, the junction kept 11 bases outside the gene matches.

A few counts support this clone. It may be a read error: a sequence one base away is much more abundant. This sequence joins TRBV12-3 or TRBV12-4 and TRBJ2-5; TRBD1 matches 11 bases. The CDR3 spans 15 residues. CDR3 DNA: TGTGCCAGCACCCCGGGACAGGGGGGTAGGGAGACCAAGTACTTC. This translates into CASTPGQGGRETKYF.

As concerns this clone: This may stem from a read error, because a much larger clone lies one nucleotide away. V and J are TRBV4-3 and TRBJ2-3; 8 bases line up with TRBD2. Germline-derived CDR1 and CDR2 are LGHNA and YSLEER. This CDR3 has 18 amino acids. For the CDR3, the DNA is TGCGACAGCAGCCGGATAGGAGGACTAGCCCCCGACACAGATACGCAGTATTTT. Encoded protein: CDSSRIGGLAPDTDTQYF.

This clone appeared many times. The chain employs TRBV5-1 and TRBJ2-2; a possible D gene is TRBD2 (5 bases). The germline V gene encodes CDR1 SGHRS and CDR2 YFSETQ. The length of the CDR3 is 15 residues. Between the trimmed V and J ends, which lost 0 bases and 1 base, there was a span of 7 bases. In nucleotides, the CDR3 is TGCGCCAGCAGCTTGGACGGGGAGAACACCGGGGAGCTGTTTTTT. This gives the protein CASSLDGENTGELFF.

In its sample, this clone was seen many times. The J gene is TRBJ1-3, the V gene TRBV30; D is ambiguous. The CDR3 sequence is 15 residues long. Germline CDR1 reads GTSNPN; CDR2 reads SVGIG (reference sequence). V lost 3 bases, J lost 0 bases, and 12 bases lay in between. DNA for the CDR3: TGTGCCTGGAGAAAAGGCCTCTTCTCTGGAAACACCATATATTTT. It translates to CAWRKGLFSGNTIYF.

This clone appeared a few times. This sequence joins TRBV5-1 and TRBJ2-3; the D is unclear. CDR1 is SGHRS, CDR2 YFSETQ, per germline. The CDR3 sequence is 16 residues long. V was trimmed by 0 bases and J by 3 bases, leaving 14 bases between them. In nucleotides, the CDR3 is TGCGCCAGCAGCTTGGAGCAGGCCCTTAGGACAGATACGCAGTATTTT. It codes for CASSLEQALRTDTQYF.